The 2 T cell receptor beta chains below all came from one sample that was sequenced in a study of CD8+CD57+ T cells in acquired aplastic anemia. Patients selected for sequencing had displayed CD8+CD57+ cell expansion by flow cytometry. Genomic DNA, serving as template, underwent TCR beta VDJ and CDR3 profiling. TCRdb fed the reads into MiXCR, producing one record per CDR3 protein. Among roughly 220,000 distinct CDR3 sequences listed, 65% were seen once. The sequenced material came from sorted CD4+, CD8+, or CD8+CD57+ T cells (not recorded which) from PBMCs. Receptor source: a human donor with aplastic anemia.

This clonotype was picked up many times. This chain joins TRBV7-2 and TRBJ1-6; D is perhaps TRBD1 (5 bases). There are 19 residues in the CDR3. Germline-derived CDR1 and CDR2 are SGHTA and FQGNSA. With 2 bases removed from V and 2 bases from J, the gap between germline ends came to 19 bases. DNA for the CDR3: TGTGCCAGCAGCTTATGGGTGGGGCGGGGACCGCCCTATAATTCACCCCTCCACTTT. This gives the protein CASSLWVGRGPPYNSPLHF.

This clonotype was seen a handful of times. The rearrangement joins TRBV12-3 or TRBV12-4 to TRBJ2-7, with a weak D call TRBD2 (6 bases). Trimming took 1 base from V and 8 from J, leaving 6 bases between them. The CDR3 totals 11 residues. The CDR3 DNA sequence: TGTGCCAGCAGTTTAGGGACTAAGCAGTACTTC. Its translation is CASSLGTKQYF.